What follows are 11 T cell receptor beta chains derived from one specimen sequenced in a study of shared clonotypes between healthy human individuals. Clones were read by immunoSEQ multiplex PCR, and TCRdb kept only the in-frame ones, dropping some. Among more than 2 million clones listed, roughly 93% were seen once. In the naive CD8 group, cells lacked CD45RO and were positively selected for CCR7, so terminally differentiated effector memory CD45RA+ cells were left out. Sequencing used naive CD8+ T cells from PBMCs. The receptors come from a man aged 18 to 29 in good health. Some clones in this sample may be carry-over from other donors' samples.

Worth noting for this clone: Within the sample, other DNA sequences also encode this same CDR3. V usage is TRBV27 and J usage is TRBJ2-7; D may be TRBD1 (6 bases). Trimming cost V 0 bases and J 2 bases, with 14 bases left between them. The germline gives CDR1 MNHEY, CDR2 SMNVEV (reference sequence). This CDR3 is built from 16 residues. The CDR3, as DNA: TGTGCCAGCAGTTTATCGTACGGGACAAGAGCCTACGAGCAGTACTTC. Protein product: CASSLSYGTRAYEQYF.

Points on this clone: The sample holds other DNA sequences that translate to the same CDR3. V gene TRBV9 combines with J gene TRBJ2-1; D unresolved. Trimming cost V 3 bases and J 5 bases, with 12 bases left between them. The length of the CDR3 is 14 residues. CDR1 and CDR2 from the germline V gene are SGDLS and YYNGEE. In DNA, the CDR3 is TGTGCCAGCAGCGGACGTACCGGACACAATGAGCAGTTCTTC. Encoded protein: CASSGRTGHNEQFF.

V usage is TRBV27 and J usage is TRBJ2-7; D ambiguous. Germline CDR1 MNHEY, CDR2 SMNVEV (reference sequence). The CDR3 is 13 residues long. Trimming took 5 bases from V and 2 from J, leaving 10 bases between them. The CDR3 DNA follows: TGTGCCAGCAGTACCTACTATGCCTACGAGCAGTACTTC. Amino acid sequence: CASSTYYAYEQYF.

V usage is TRBV5-1 and J usage is TRBJ1-5; no firm D call. Trimming took off 0 bases at V and 0 bases at J, with 16 bases between the two ends. CDR1 SGHRS and CDR2 YFSETQ come from the germline V gene. The CDR3 covers 18 residues. The CDR3 loop reads CASSLAKMADYSNQPQHF. DNA for the CDR3: TGCGCCAGCAGCTTGGCCAAGATGGCCGACTATAGCAATCAGCCCCAGCATTTT.

The rearrangement joins TRBV27 to TRBJ2-7; 10 bases fit TRBD2. CDR3 length: 16 residues. V dropped 3 bases and J dropped 0; count of bases not matched to a gene: 5. The germline CDR1 and CDR2 sequences are MNHEY and SMNVEV (reference sequence). This CDR3 is CASSFQREGPSYEQYF. Written as DNA, the CDR3 is TGTGCCAGCAGTTTCCAGCGGGAGGGCCCCTCCTACGAGCAGTACTTC.

This sequence joins TRBV27 and TRBJ1-2; D is ambiguous. The CDR3 runs to 17 residues. CDR1 is MNHEY and CDR2 is SMNVEV in the germline V gene (reference sequence). The V end was cut by 5 bases, the J end by 4 bases, with 23 bases between. The CDR3 nucleotides read TGTGCCAGCAGTCCCCAACCCCCCGCAGGAGCGGTCTATGGCTACACCTTC. Protein product: CASSPQPPAGAVYGYTF.

Note on this clone: A read error may explain this, as a much larger clone is one base away. Other DNA sequences in this specimen translate into the identical CDR3. The chain combines TRBV27 with TRBJ2-7, with a weak D call TRBD2 (5 bases). V was pared by 4 bases and J by 0 bases, with 7 bases between. From germline, CDR1 is MNHEY and CDR2 SMNVEV (reference sequence). The CDR3 has 13 residues. CDR3: CASSSGSSYEQYF. In DNA, the CDR3 is TGTGCCAGCAGTTCGGGGAGCTCCTACGAGCAGTACTTC.

The chain is built from TRBV6-5 and TRBJ2-1; D perhaps matches TRBD1 (5 bases). The CDR3 spans 14 residues. CDR1 MNHEY and CDR2 SVGAGI come from the germline V gene. V lost 4 bases to trimming and J lost 6 bases, with 13 bases between them. CDR3 sequence reads: CASSSGLSINEQFF. The CDR3 DNA sequence: TGTGCCAGCAGTTCAGGGCTATCGATCAATGAGCAGTTCTTC.

The genes are TRBV7-9 and TRBJ2-2; possibly TRBD1 or TRBD2 for D (5 bases each). Per germline, CDR1 SEHNR and CDR2 FQNEAQ (reference sequence). This CDR3 spans 15 amino acids. Trimming removed 0 bases from V and 6 bases from J, with 11 bases in between. The CDR3 coding sequence is TGTGCCAGCAGCTTAGCGACCAGGGACCCCGGGGAGCTGTTTTTT. Translating it yields CASSLATRDPGELFF.

Comments on this clone: Within the sample, other DNA sequences also encode this same CDR3. The V gene is TRBV27, the J gene TRBJ2-7; D is undetermined. CDR1 is MNHEY and CDR2 is SMNVEV in the germline V gene (reference sequence). The CDR3 length is 13 residues. V was clipped by 5 bases and J by 2 bases, with 10 bases between them. The CDR3 reads CASSPGQTYEQYF. CDR3 DNA: TGTGCCAGCAGTCCTGGTCAGACCTACGAGCAGTACTTC.

The chain is built from TRBV5-4 and TRBJ1-2; D remains ambiguous. CDR1 SGHNT and CDR2 YYREEE come from the germline V gene (reference sequence). This CDR3 region has 13 residues. V was trimmed by 3 bases and J by 4 bases, leaving 10 bases between them. This CDR3 reads CASSSLDSYGYTF. In nucleotides, the CDR3 is TGTGCCAGCAGCTCCCTAGATTCCTATGGCTACACCTTC.